What follows are 31 T cell receptor beta chains derived from one specimen sequenced in a study of shared clonotypes between healthy human individuals. Clones were sequenced by immunoSEQ multiplex PCR, and TCRdb holds only the in-frame ones, with some missing. This table has some 2 million clones, around 95% appearing once. The sample was naive CD4+ T cells sorted from blood. Subset here: CD45RA+ positively selected. The receptors were sampled from a man younger than 35 in good health.

In the case of this clone: Other DNA sequences in this specimen translate into the identical CDR3. This chain links TRBV18 with TRBJ1-1; D gene ambiguous. CDR1 is KGHSH, CDR2 LQKENI, per germline. V was pared by 0 bases and J by 2 bases, with 7 bases between. CDR3 length: 14 amino acids. The CDR3 loop reads CASSPPPGNTEAFF. The CDR3, as DNA: TGTGCCAGCTCACCACCCCCGGGTAACACTGAAGCTTTCTTT. Full variable domain (rest looked up from reference TRBV18 and TRBJ1-1): NAGVMQNPRHLVRRRGQEARLRCSPMKGHSHVYWYRQLPEEGLKFMVYLQKENIIDESGMPKERFSAEFPKEGPSILRIQQVVRGDSAAYFCASSPPPGNTEAFFGQGTRLTVV.

The table lists this clone with many counts. This rearrangement joins TRBV5-1 to TRBJ2-1; D tentatively reads TRBD1 or TRBD2 (5 bases each). CDR3 length: 13 amino acids. The V end was cut by 0 bases, the J end by 15 bases, with 16 bases between. Germline CDR1 is SGHRS and CDR2 is YFSETQ. CDR3 residues: CASSLVEGLIGFF. The CDR3 DNA reads TGCGCCAGCAGCTTGGTAGAGGGGTTGATCGGGTTCTTC.

This clone showed up just once. The gene calls are TRBV7-9 and TRBJ2-5; 8 nucleotides match TRBD1. V gave up 2 bases and J gave up 4 bases; unmatched junction bases: 6. The length of the CDR3 is 15 residues. Germline V lookup: CDR1 SEHNR, CDR2 FQNEAQ (reference sequence). The CDR3 coding sequence is TGTGCCAGCAGCTTATTCCTGGACAGGGCAGAGACCCAGTACTTC. This codes for CASSLFLDRAETQYF.

This chain connects TRBV6-5 to TRBJ1-6, with a tentative D call TRBD1 (6 bases). The CDR3 length is 14 residues. V was shortened by 8 bases and J by 10 bases, with 18 bases between the two germline ends. Germline V lookup: CDR1 MNHEY, CDR2 SVGAGI. The CDR3 region has the DNA TGTGCCAGCGTTATGAGGACGGGGACATCACCCCTCCACTTT. It yields the protein CASVMRTGTSPLHF.

The J gene is TRBJ2-7, the V gene TRBV7-2; 8 bases agree with TRBD2. The CDR3 has 13 residues. Trimming cost V 4 bases and J 6 bases; bases outside gene matches: 5. Germline CDR1 SGHTA, CDR2 FQGNSA. The CDR3 DNA reads TGTGCCAGCAGCTCGTCGGGAGGGCCCGAGCAGTACTTC. It translates to CASSSSGGPEQYF.

The V call is TRBV28, the J call TRBJ1-4; no definite D call. V lost 5 bases, J lost 4 bases, and 8 bases lay in between. Germline lookup yields CDR1 MDHEN and CDR2 SYDVKM. The CDR3 consists of 13 residues. The CDR3 DNA follows: TGTGCCAGCAGTCCCGGGGATAATGAAAAACTGTTTTTT. This gives the protein CASSPGDNEKLFF.

The chain is built from TRBV27 and TRBJ1-4, with D unresolved. The CDR3 has 13 residues. The germline gives CDR1 MNHEY, CDR2 SMNVEV (reference sequence). Trimming took off 6 bases at V and 6 bases at J, with 11 bases between the two ends. The DNA of the CDR3 is TGTGCCAGCAGCAGCCGTCTCCATGAAAAACTGTTTTTT. Residues: CASSSRLHEKLFF.

The rearrangement uses TRBV4-3 and TRBJ2-1; D is undetermined. V dropped 0 bases and J dropped 7 bases, with 7 bases sitting between them. Germline CDR1 is LGHNA and CDR2 is YSLEER. This CDR3 is 13 amino acids long. DNA of the CDR3: TGCGCCAGCAGCCAAGAGGCAGCGAATGAGCAGTTCTTC. As protein: CASSQEAANEQFF.

The J gene is TRBJ1-4, the V gene TRBV5-1; tentative D call: TRBD1 (6 bases). CDR3 length: 16 amino acids. V was shortened by 4 bases and J by 5 bases, with 18 bases between the two germline ends. Germline CDR1 reads SGHRS; CDR2 reads YFSETQ. CDR3: CASSRGSRTENEKLFF. The DNA of the CDR3 is TGCGCCAGCAGCCGAGGATCTAGGACAGAGAATGAAAAACTGTTTTTT.

This clone came up once. The V and J genes are TRBV7-2 and TRBJ2-2; D gene ambiguous. With 4 bases removed from V and 0 bases from J, the gap between germline ends came to 12 bases. The CDR3 contains 16 residues. The germline CDR1 and CDR2 sequences are SGHTA and FQGNSA. CDR3 residues: CASSSRSGSNTGELFF. CDR3 sequence (DNA): TGTGCCAGCAGCTCCCGGTCGGGTTCGAACACCGGGGAGCTGTTTTTT.

The CDR3, as DNA: TGTGCCAGCAGCGGTGGGACAGGGGTGTACAATGAGCAGTTCTTC. The encoded protein is CASSGGTGVYNEQFF. The chain has TRBV5-5 and TRBJ2-1, with 10 bases fitting TRBD1. The germline V gene encodes CDR1 SGHKS and CDR2 YYEKEE (reference sequence). V lost 4 bases and J lost 4; bases outside the gene matches: 5. The CDR3 is 15 amino acids.

The V and J genes are TRBV7-2 and TRBJ2-5; D perhaps matches TRBD2 (5 bases). Germline CDR1 is SGHTA and CDR2 is FQGNSA. The ends were cut back, 2 bases at V and 2 bases at J, with 15 bases in the middle. CDR3 length: 16 residues. The CDR3 region is CASSLYWASPQETQYF. Written as DNA, the CDR3 is TGTGCCAGCAGCTTATATTGGGCTAGCCCGCAAGAGACCCAGTACTTC.

The chain has TRBV28 and TRBJ2-3, with 8 nucleotides matching TRBD2. CDR1 is MDHEN, CDR2 SYDVKM, per germline. Trimming took 5 bases from V and 1 from J; bases not matched to a gene: 2. This CDR3 is 14 amino acids long. This CDR3 reads CASSARGGTDTQYF. The CDR3 DNA reads TGTGCCAGCAGTGCGCGGGGGGGCACAGATACGCAGTATTTT.

The genes are TRBV11-2 and TRBJ2-7; D not certain. The V and J ends lost 2 bases and 2 bases respectively, with 10 bases between them. There are 14 residues in the CDR3. Germline assignment: CDR1 SGHAT and CDR2 FQNNGV. CDR3 nucleotide sequence: TGTGCCAGCAGCTTATTCGGAGTGGCCTACGAGCAGTACTTC. Translated: CASSLFGVAYEQYF.

This rearrangement joins TRBV7-2 to TRBJ2-7; possibly TRBD1 for D (6 bases). This CDR3 has 16 residues. Germline V gene sequence: CDR1 SGHTA, CDR2 FQGNSA. V was shortened by 4 bases and J by 3 bases, with 19 bases between the two germline ends. The CDR3 protein is CASSWAGATWNYEQYF. CDR3 coding DNA: TGTGCCAGCAGCTGGGCAGGGGCTACCTGGAACTACGAGCAGTACTTC.

This chain connects TRBV6-1 to TRBJ1-5, with a weak D call TRBD1 (5 bases). Germline CDR1 is MNHNS and CDR2 is SASEGT. The CDR3 contains 17 residues. The germline V and J ends were trimmed by 1 base and 4 bases, with 17 bases remaining between them. The chain's CDR3 is CASSEGTSSWGNQPQHF. The CDR3 bases are TGTGCCAGCAGTGAAGGGACTTCTTCTTGGGGGAATCAGCCCCAGCATTTT.

V is TRBV5-1 and J is TRBJ2-4, with TRBD1 matching 9 bases. The ends lost 4 bases at V and 4 bases at J; junction bases unmatched: 6. From germline, CDR1 is SGHRS and CDR2 YFSETQ. This CDR3 has 15 amino acids. The CDR3 sequence: CASSHRTGDKNIQYF. The CDR3 DNA reads TGCGCCAGCAGCCACCGGACAGGGGATAAAAACATTCAGTACTTC.

V and J are TRBV9 and TRBJ2-7; 8 bases agree with TRBD1. V gave up 0 bases and J gave up 6 bases; unmatched junction bases: 8. This CDR3 comprises 15 residues. CDR1 is SGDLS, CDR2 YYNGEE, per germline. The CDR3 DNA sequence: TGTGCCAGCAGCGTAGAGGGACAGGAATTCGCCGAGCAGTACTTC. Translation: CASSVEGQEFAEQYF.

J is TRBJ2-7 and V is TRBV30; 13 bases are a match to TRBD2. This CDR3 contains 16 residues. V was clipped by 2 bases and J by 3 bases; unmatched bases: 7. The germline CDR1 and CDR2 sequences are GTSNPN and SVGIG (reference sequence). The CDR3 nucleotides are TGTGCCTGGAGTCCCAAATGGACTAGCGGGAGCTACGAGCAGTACTTC. Protein product: CAWSPKWTSGSYEQYF.

The gene calls are TRBV6-5 and TRBJ2-7, with no clear D. Between the trimmed V and J ends, which lost 0 bases and 2 bases, there was a span of 8 bases. From germline, CDR1 is MNHEY and CDR2 SVGAGI. The CDR3 extends over 14 amino acids. This chain's CDR3 is CASSYSGFPYEQYF. DNA for the CDR3: TGTGCCAGCAGTTACTCAGGATTCCCCTACGAGCAGTACTTC.

Comment on this clone: At one end, the junction sequence differs from germline, possibly due to a read error. V and J are TRBV6-5 and TRBJ1-1; TRBD1 might be the D (5 bases). CDR1 and CDR2 from the germline V gene are MNHEY and SVGAGI. The length of the CDR3 is 14 residues. CDR3 loop: CASSYSGLKTEAFF. CDR3 sequence (DNA): TGTGCCAGCAGTTACTCGGGGCTGAAGACTGAAGCTTTCTTT.

The J gene is TRBJ1-5, the V gene TRBV28, with D possibly being TRBD1 (6 bases). CDR1 MDHEN and CDR2 SYDVKM come from the germline V gene. Trimming removed 6 bases from V and 0 bases from J, with 15 bases in between. The CDR3 is made up of 16 amino acids. The CDR3 DNA reads as TGTGCCAGCAGCCCTGGACAGTTTTATAGCAATCAGCCCCAGCATTTT. It codes for CASSPGQFYSNQPQHF. The whole variable domain, remainder taken from reference TRBV28 and TRBJ1-5, is DVKVTQSSRYLVKRTGEKVFLECVQDMDHENMFWYRQDPGLGLRLIYFSYDVKMKEKGDIPEGYSVSREKKERFSLILESASTNQTSMYLCASSPGQFYSNQPQHFGDGTRLSIL.

In regard to this clone: This same CDR3 is encoded by further DNA sequences in the sample. The genes are TRBV6-5 and TRBJ1-2, with D unclear. The germline CDR1 and CDR2 sequences are MNHEY and SVGAGI. V was pared by 2 bases and J by 2 bases, with 6 bases between. This CDR3 is built from 13 residues. The CDR3 bases are TGTGCCAGCAGTTACGGGCTGAACTATGGCTACACCTTC. This encodes CASSYGLNYGYTF.

V and J are TRBV4-1 and TRBJ2-7; 9 nucleotides agree with TRBD1. Germline CDR1 MGHRA, CDR2 YSYEKL. CDR3 length: 16 residues. After removal of 3 bases from V and 2 bases from J, the junction contained 8 bases not matched to a gene. This CDR3 reads CASSQAGQGGTYEQYF. DNA of the CDR3: TGCGCCAGCAGCCAGGCGGGACAGGGCGGAACCTACGAGCAGTACTTC.

The gene calls are TRBV28 and TRBJ1-5; TRBD1 might be the D (6 bases). Germline CDR1 reads MDHEN; CDR2 reads SYDVKM. Trimming stripped 5 bases from V and 6 bases from J, with 17 bases between. This CDR3 is 15 amino acids long. The CDR3 sequence: CASSPGNRAGQPQHF. The CDR3 coding sequence is TGTGCCAGCAGTCCGGGTAACAGGGCCGGTCAGCCCCAGCATTTT.

The CDR3 reads CASTKSAGTGSYEQYF. DNA for the CDR3: TGTGCCAGCACCAAAAGTGCGGGGACAGGGTCCTACGAGCAGTACTTC. This chain uses TRBV28 with TRBJ2-7, with TRBD1 matching 9 bases. Per germline, CDR1 MDHEN and CDR2 SYDVKM. The CDR3 loop spans 16 amino acids. V dropped 7 bases and J dropped 1; count of bases not matched to a gene: 11.

A remark on this clone: Other DNA sequences in the same sample also yield this CDR3. The chain recombines TRBV18 with TRBJ2-1; the D is unclear. Trimming stripped 0 bases from V and 2 bases from J, with 8 bases between. Germline-derived CDR1 and CDR2 are KGHSH and LQKENI. This CDR3 has 15 amino acids. The CDR3 region is CASSPPGGPYNEQFF. The CDR3, as DNA: TGTGCCAGCTCACCACCGGGTGGGCCCTACAATGAGCAGTTCTTC.

This rearrangement joins TRBV7-9 to TRBJ2-7; 10 nucleotides align to TRBD1. Germline V lookup: CDR1 SEHNR, CDR2 FQNEAQ (reference sequence). The length of the CDR3 is 13 residues. The V segment lost 11 bases and the J segment 0 bases; nucleotides outside the gene matches: 4. In DNA form, the CDR3 reads TGTGCCTGGCGGGACAGGGGCTCCTACGAGCAGTACTTC. The encoded protein is CAWRDRGSYEQYF.

The V and J genes are TRBV7-6 and TRBJ1-1, with a weak D call TRBD1 (6 bases). Deletions cut 5 bases from V and 5 bases from J, with 12 bases between. Germline CDR1 is SGHVS and CDR2 is FNYEAQ. The CDR3 loop spans 13 amino acids. CDR3 DNA sequence: TGTGCCAGCAGCGGGGACAAAGGGACTGAAGCTTTCTTT. Translated, it gives CASSGDKGTEAFF. The entire variable domain, with the rest obtained from reference TRBV7-6 and TRBJ1-1, is as follows: GAGVSQSPRYKVTKRGQDVALRCDPISGHVSLYWYRQALGQGPEFLTYFNYEAQQDKSGLPNDRFSAERPEGSISTLTIQRTEQRDSAMYRCASSGDKGTEAFFGQGTRLTVV.

The chain employs TRBV6-5 and TRBJ2-7, with TRBD2 as a possible D gene (5 bases). The CDR3 consists of 13 residues. From germline, CDR1 is MNHEY and CDR2 SVGAGI. V dropped 7 bases and J dropped 6 bases, with 16 bases sitting between them. CDR3 sequence (DNA): TGTGCCAGCAATTCAGAGGGTGCCGGCGAGCAGTACTTC. Encoded protein: CASNSEGAGEQYF.

The CDR3: CASSPLASGLEQYF. The CDR3 nucleotides are TGTGCCAGCTCACCACTGGCATCAGGGCTCGAGCAGTACTTC. The chain employs TRBV18 and TRBJ2-7; a weak D match, TRBD1 (5 bases). The CDR3 loop spans 14 amino acids. CDR1 KGHSH and CDR2 LQKENI come from the germline V gene. Trimming took 1 base from V and 6 from J, leaving 13 bases between them.